This record covers a single TCR beta chain. These data belong to a study of CD8 T cells in Susac syndrome. It was with random hexamers that about 0.45 to 1 ug RNA was reverse transcribed. TCRdb reprocessed the immunoSEQ multiplex PCR reads via MiXCR and lists one record per CDR3 protein. The table has around 130,000 distinct CDR3 sequences, 94% seen once; the top ten hold roughly 0.095%. The authors carried out high-throughput sequencing of TCR beta. They applied it to CD8+ and CD4+ T cells obtained from blood. The authors negatively isolated CD8+ and CD4+ T cells and FACS-enriched TEMRA cells. V lost 5 bases to trimming and J lost 7 bases; unmatched junction nucleotides: 8. From germline, CDR1 is SGHKS and CDR2 YYEKEE (reference sequence). The CDR3 runs to 15 residues.

The source material was CD4+ T cells from PBMCs. This chain joins TRBV5-5 and TRBJ2-2, with 10 bases that match TRBD2. The clonotype comes from a human donor in good health. The CDR3: CASSPLAGANGELFF. DNA of the CDR3: TGTGCCAGCAGTCCTCTAGCGGGAGCGAACGGGGAGCTGTTTTTT.